Shown below are 19 T cell receptor beta chains from a single sample sequenced in a study of cytomegalovirus exposure and HLA in healthy donors. The PCR employed 60 Vbeta primers together with 13 Jbeta primers. Method: immunoSEQ multiplex PCR; TCRdb's copy keeps in-frame clones and lacks some. Of over 150,000 clones detected, 55% to 80% appear once; the ten largest clones hold 4.5%. The sample was PBMCs. The origin of the receptors is a woman younger than 30 in good health and CMV-seropositive.

This clone was seen a single time. The chain links TRBV30 to TRBJ1-1; perhaps TRBD1 as D (6 bases). The CDR3 loop spans 13 amino acids. Trimming took off 3 bases at V and 4 bases at J, with 12 bases between the two ends. Germline lookup yields CDR1 GTSNPN and CDR2 SVGIG (reference sequence). CDR3 DNA sequence: TGTGCCTGGAGAAGGGACACCCTCACTGAAGCTTTCTTT. Translated, it gives CAWRRDTLTEAFF.

The chain carries TRBV29-1 and TRBJ2-7; 7 bases agree with TRBD2. The germline V gene has CDR1 SQVTM and CDR2 ANQGSEA. V shed 6 bases and J 4 bases; nucleotides not matched to a gene: 9. This CDR3 contains 13 residues. This CDR3 is CSVQPGGRYEQYF. The CDR3 DNA reads TGCAGCGTCCAACCGGGAGGACGGTACGAGCAGTACTTC.

The chain joins TRBV7-9 to TRBJ2-5, with 7 bases aligning to TRBD2. The DNA end favors TRBJ2-7, so the J call may be wrong. Germline CDR1 and CDR2: SEHNR and FQNEAQ (reference sequence). This CDR3 is 14 amino acids long. The DNA of the CDR3 is TGTGCCAGCAGACCTGGGGGGGGAGCCTACGAGCAGTACTTC. Amino acid sequence: CASRPGGGAYEQYF.

This clone appeared once. The chain has TRBV6-6 and TRBJ1-1, with D hard to call. CDR1 is MNHNY, CDR2 SVGAGI, per germline (reference sequence). This CDR3 has 12 residues. With 2 bases removed from V and 7 bases from J, the gap between germline ends came to 8 bases. CDR3 amino acids: CASSYHVGEAFF. In DNA, the CDR3 is TGTGCCAGCAGTTACCACGTCGGTGAAGCTTTCTTT.

This clone was observed a handful of times. J is TRBJ2-7 and V is TRBV29-1, with a tentative D call TRBD1 (6 bases). CDR1 is SQVTM and CDR2 is ANQGSEA in the germline V gene. V lost 6 bases to trimming and J lost 2 bases, with 14 bases between them. The CDR3 consists of 13 residues. This chain's CDR3 is CSVSGTLAYEQYF. In DNA form, the CDR3 reads TGCAGCGTGTCCGGGACACTAGCCTACGAGCAGTACTTC.

This chain connects TRBV9 to TRBJ1-2; possible D gene TRBD1, 5 bases. Trimming shortened V by 0 bases and J by 3 bases, and 6 bases separated the two germline ends. This CDR3 has 13 amino acids. Germline V CDR1 and CDR2: SGDLS, YYNGEE. CDR3 residues: CASSVGGDYGYTF. DNA for the CDR3: TGTGCCAGCAGCGTAGGGGGCGACTATGGCTACACCTTC.

The rearrangement links TRBV5-6 to TRBJ1-1; D unclear. CDR1 and CDR2 (germline): SGHDT, YYEEEE. V was pared by 0 bases and J by 0 bases, with 15 bases between. This CDR3 has 17 residues. The CDR3 sequence: CASSLAETKALNTEAFF. CDR3 bases: TGTGCCAGCAGCTTGGCCGAAACTAAAGCTCTGAACACTGAAGCTTTCTTT.

The V and J genes are TRBV5-1 and TRBJ2-5; D may be TRBD1 (6 bases). The V and J ends lost 2 bases and 5 bases respectively, with 19 bases between them. From germline, CDR1 is SGHRS and CDR2 YFSETQ. The CDR3 is 16 residues long. DNA of the CDR3: TGCGCCAGCAGCTTAGGCCCCCGAGGGGGTAGGGAGACCCAGTACTTC. Translation gives CASSLGPRGGRETQYF.

The V call is TRBV10-3, the J call TRBJ2-1; TRBD2 matches at 9 bases. V shed 7 bases and J 8 bases; nucleotides not matched to a gene: 12. Germline CDR1 ENHRY, CDR2 SYGVKD. The CDR3 loop spans 15 amino acids. This chain's CDR3 is CAINSGSLGLDEQFF. CDR3 in DNA: TGTGCCATCAATAGCGGGAGTTTAGGTTTGGATGAGCAGTTCTTC.

This clone has more than one count but fewer than ten. The chain uses TRBV7-2 and TRBJ1-1; possibly TRBD1 for D (6 bases). CDR1 and CDR2 from the germline V gene are SGHTA and FQGNSA. V gave up 1 base and J gave up 0 bases, with 12 bases separating them. The CDR3 has 16 residues. CDR3 in DNA: TGTGCCAGCAGCTTAGACAGGGCCAGGATGAACACTGAAGCTTTCTTT. Translation gives CASSLDRARMNTEAFF.

This sequence joins TRBV27 and TRBJ2-7; a weak D match, TRBD1 (6 bases). The germline V gene encodes CDR1 MNHEY and CDR2 SMNVEV (reference sequence). Trimming removed 1 base at V and 2 bases at J, with 12 bases between. The CDR3 contains 15 residues. In nucleotides, the CDR3 is TGTGCCAGCAGTTTATACAGGGCAGATACCTACGAGCAGTACTTC. It codes for CASSLYRADTYEQYF.

The chain uses TRBV28 and TRBJ2-1, with 14 bases matching TRBD2. Germline V CDR1 and CDR2: MDHEN, SYDVKM. The V and J ends lost 2 bases and 4 bases, in that order; junction bases with no gene match: 7. There are 18 residues in the CDR3. The CDR3: CASSLRGTSGSNYNEQFF. DNA for the CDR3: TGTGCCAGCAGTTTACGGGGGACTAGCGGGAGCAATTACAATGAGCAGTTCTTC.

This clone was counted between two and nine times. The J gene is TRBJ2-7, the V gene TRBV5-4, with 8 bases aligning to TRBD2. CDR1 and CDR2 from the germline V gene are SGHNT and YYREEE (reference sequence). The CDR3 contains 17 residues. V dropped 2 bases and J dropped 3; count of bases not matched to a gene: 13. CDR3 amino acids: CASSLWGFAGGNYEQYF. The CDR3 bases are TGTGCCAGCAGCTTATGGGGATTCGCGGGGGGTAACTACGAGCAGTACTTC.

This clone was picked up one time. This sequence joins TRBV18 and TRBJ2-1; 9 nucleotides line up with TRBD1. CDR3 size: 15 residues. Germline-derived CDR1 and CDR2 are KGHSH and LQKENI. Trimming cost V 5 bases and J 1 base; bases outside gene matches: 3. The CDR3: CASSAGTGSYNEQFF. CDR3 sequence (DNA): TGTGCCAGCTCAGCCGGGACAGGGTCCTACAATGAGCAGTTCTTC.

Here the CDR3 DNA reads TGTGCCAGCAGTGAACTCTTAGCGGGAAAAATCATCTACGAGCAGTACTTC. It yields the protein CASSELLAGKIIYEQYF. This chain uses TRBV6-1 with TRBJ2-7, with 8 positions matching TRBD2. With V trimmed by 2 bases and J by 3 bases, 12 bases remained unmatched. Per the germline V gene, CDR1 is MNHNS and CDR2 is SASEGT. This CDR3 is 17 amino acids long.

This clone has more than one count but fewer than ten. This chain uses TRBV18 with TRBJ1-1; D unclear. The ends were cut back, 3 bases at V and 1 base at J, with 6 bases in the middle. This CDR3 region has 13 residues. Germline V gives CDR1 KGHSH, CDR2 LQKENI. CDR3 bases: TGTGCCAGCTCACCGCCGAGGAACACTGAAGCTTTCTTT. Translated: CASSPPRNTEAFF.

The chain uses TRBV7-3 and TRBJ2-2; 9 positions agree with TRBD1. Germline V lookup: CDR1 SGHTA, CDR2 FQGTGA. V lost 1 base to trimming and J lost 4 bases; unmatched junction nucleotides: 1. The CDR3 sequence is 15 residues long. This CDR3 reads CASSLRGQGTGELFF. DNA of the CDR3: TGTGCCAGCAGCTTAAGGGGACAGGGCACCGGGGAGCTGTTTTTT.

This sequence joins TRBV30 and TRBJ1-1; 12 nucleotides agree with TRBD1. From germline, CDR1 is GTSNPN and CDR2 SVGIG (reference sequence). The CDR3 has 15 residues. V shed 5 bases, J shed 8 bases, and the junction held 12 bases outside the gene matches. Here the CDR3 reads CAWSSGQGAIKEAFF. The CDR3 DNA is TGTGCCTGGTCCTCGGGACAGGGGGCGATCAAAGAAGCTTTCTTT. Complete variable domain (other parts from reference TRBV30 and TRBJ1-1): SQTIHQWPATLVQPVGSPLSLECTVEGTSNPNLYWYRQAAGRGLQLLFYSVGIGQISSEVPQNLSASRPQDRQFILSSKKLLLSDSGFYLCAWSSGQGAIKEAFFGQGTRLTVV.

V and J are TRBV7-2 and TRBJ2-3; D remains ambiguous. This CDR3 has 14 amino acids. V dropped 5 bases and J dropped 0 bases, with 9 bases sitting between them. Germline CDR1 reads SGHTA; CDR2 reads FQGNSA. The CDR3 loop is CASSPSASTDTQYF. The CDR3 DNA sequence: TGTGCCAGCAGCCCCAGTGCTAGCACAGATACGCAGTATTTT. Using reference TRBV7-2 and TRBJ2-3 for the parts outside the CDR3, the full variable domain is GAGVSQSPSNKVTEKGKDVELRCDPISGHTALYWYRQSLGQGLEFLIYFQGNSAPDKSGLPSDRFSAERTGGSVSTLTIQRTQQEDSAVYLCASSPSASTDTQYFGPGTRLTVL.